A selection of T cell receptor beta chains follows, all from one sample in a study of blood T cell repertoires in COVID-19. Profiled with immunoSEQ multiplex PCR; TCRdb holds only in-frame clones, not every one. The top ten hold about 15% of the sample, which has some 120,000 clones, roughly 83% seen once. Sequencing used peripheral blood. These receptors all come from a woman in her 50s with acute or convalescent COVID-19. Each CDR3 is given with its conserved first and last residue. Each record gives: D gene, V gene, J gene, clone size, CDR3 DNA, CDR3 protein. D genes are given only for firm matches. Not all rows give a size; the values are once, few, many and, for expanded clones, a class.

-	TRBV24-1	TRBJ2-1	-	TGTGCCACCAGTGATCCCAATTTTAGCGACAAGTCTGACGGAAGCTCCTACAATGAGCAGTTCTTC	CATSDPNFSDKSDGSSYNEQFF
TRBD1	TRBV3-1/TRBV3-2	TRBJ1-2	-	TGTGCCAGCAGCCAAGGTACAGGGGGTTACTATGGCTACACCTTC	CASSQGTGGYYGYTF
-	TRBV18	TRBJ2-3	-	TGTGCCAGCTCACCACCGCAGGGGGGAATACTTGGCCACACAGATACGCAGTATTTT	CASSPPQGGILGHTDTQYF
-	TRBV5-5	TRBJ1-6	-	TGTGCCAGCAGCTTGGCCCCTCACAACTATAATTCACCCCTCCACTTT	CASSLAPHNYNSPLHF
TRBD1	TRBV5-4	TRBJ1-2	few	TGTGCCAGCAGCTTGGTGCGTGGGACAGGAAGCCTTAACTATGGCTACACCTTC	CASSLVRGTGSLNYGYTF
-	TRBV6-6	TRBJ1-1	few	TGTGCCAGCAGTTATCGGTCGAACACTGAAGCTTTCTTT	CASSYRSNTEAFF
-	TRBV30	TRBJ1-2	-	TGTGCCTTCGGGAGCTATGGCTACACCTTC	CAFGSYGYTF
TRBD1	TRBV28	TRBJ1-6	-	TGTGCCAGCAGCATTCAGACAGGGGAAGGGACACCCCTCCACTTT	CASSIQTGEGTPLHF
TRBD1	TRBV9	TRBJ1-1	-	TGTGCCAGCAGCGCCCGCGGGGGGACAGGGGGTACTTTAGATGGTACTGAAGCTTTCTTT	CASSARGGTGGTLDGTEAFF
TRBD2	TRBV18	TRBJ2-7	once	TGTGCCAGCTCACCTCCTAGCGGGGGGGCCGTCGAGCAGTACTTC	CASSPPSGGAVEQYF
TRBD1	TRBV27	TRBJ1-2	-	TGTGCCAGCAGTCTGGGCAGGGGGACCTATGGCTACACCTTC	CASSLGRGTYGYTF
-	TRBV3-1/TRBV3-2	TRBJ1-1	-	TGTGCCAGCAGCTACGTTCAGGGGAACACTGAAGCTTTCTTT	CASSYVQGNTEAFF
TRBD2	TRBV5-1	TRBJ2-3	once	TGCGCCAGCAGCCCCCGGACTAGGGCCGCAAATACGCAGTATTTT	CASSPRTRAANTQYF
-	TRBV7-8	TRBJ2-1	-	TGTGCCAGCAGCCGGACGGAGGATGAGCAGTTCTTC	CASSRTEDEQFF
-	TRBV15	TRBJ2-5	once	TGTGCCACCAGTTCAGGGCTCCAAGAGACCCAGTACTTC	CATSSGLQETQYF
-	TRBV3-1/TRBV3-2	TRBJ1-1	once	TGTGCCAGCAGCCCAACACAGGGAAACACTGAAGCTTTCTTT	CASSPTQGNTEAFF
TRBD1	TRBV28	TRBJ1-2	-	TGTGCCAGCAGTCCCCGAGTCTTGGGACAGGGAAAGTGTGGCTTC	CASSPRVLGQGKCGF
TRBD1	TRBV25-1	TRBJ1-1	-	TGTGCCAGCAGTCCCTCCAGGACAGGGGGTGAGGCTTTCTTT	CASSPSRTGGEAFF
TRBD1	TRBV19	TRBJ1-5	-	TGTGCCAGTACCTTGGGACAGGTTAGCAATCAGCCCCAGCATTTT	CASTLGQVSNQPQHF
-	TRBV5-1	TRBJ1-4	-	TGCGCCAGCAGCCATCAGACAGGCCATAATGAAAAACTGTTTTTT	CASSHQTGHNEKLFF
-	TRBV2	TRBJ2-7	-	TGTGCCAGCAGAGTTCAGGGAACAGCCTACGAGCAGTACTTC	CASRVQGTAYEQYF
-	TRBV7-3	TRBJ2-3	-	TGTGCCAGCAGCCCCAGCGTCGGGGGCACAGATACGCAGTATTTT	CASSPSVGGTDTQYF
TRBD2	TRBV7-3	TRBJ2-3	-	TGTGCCAGCAGCGCCCAACTGGGCGGGGGGGCCGGAGATACGCAGTATTTT	CASSAQLGGGAGDTQYF
TRBD1	TRBV19	TRBJ2-7	-	TGTGCCAGTAGTACGTTCATGGGACAGGGGCTCGGGGTCTACGAGCAGTACTTC	CASSTFMGQGLGVYEQYF
TRBD1	TRBV19	TRBJ1-1	-	TGTGCCAGTAGGATACAGGGGCTGGAGACTGAAGCTTTCTTT	CASRIQGLETEAFF
-	TRBV11-1	TRBJ1-4	-	TGTGCCAGCAGCTTATTTGAGGGAGAAAAACTGTTTTTT	CASSLFEGEKLFF
-	TRBV5-5	TRBJ2-5	-	TGTGCCAGCAGTTTAGCAGGGATATCGGAGACCCAGTACTTC	CASSLAGISETQYF
TRBD1	TRBV2	TRBJ1-6	-	TGTGCCAGCAGCCAACAGGGGGCGGGATCACCCCTCCACTTT	CASSQQGAGSPLHF